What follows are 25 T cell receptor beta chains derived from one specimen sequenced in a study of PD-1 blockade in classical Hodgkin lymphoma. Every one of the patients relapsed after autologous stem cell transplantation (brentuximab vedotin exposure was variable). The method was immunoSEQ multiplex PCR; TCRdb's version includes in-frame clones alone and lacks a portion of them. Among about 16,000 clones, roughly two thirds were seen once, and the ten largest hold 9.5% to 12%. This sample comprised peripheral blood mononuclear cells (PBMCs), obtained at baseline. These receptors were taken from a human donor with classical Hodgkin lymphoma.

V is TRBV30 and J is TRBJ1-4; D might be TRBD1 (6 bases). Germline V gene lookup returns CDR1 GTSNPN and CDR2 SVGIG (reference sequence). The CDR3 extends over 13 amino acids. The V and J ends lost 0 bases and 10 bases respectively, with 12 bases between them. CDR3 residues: CAWSVQGGGKLFF. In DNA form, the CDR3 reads TGTGCCTGGAGTGTACAGGGCGGGGGAAAACTGTTTTTT.

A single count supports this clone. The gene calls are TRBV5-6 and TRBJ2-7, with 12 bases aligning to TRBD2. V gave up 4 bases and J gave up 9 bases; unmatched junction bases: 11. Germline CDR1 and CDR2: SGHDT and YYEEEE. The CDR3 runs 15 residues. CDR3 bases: TGTGCCAGCAGCGTTACCGGGACTAGCGGGCATCCGCAGTACTTC. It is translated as CASSVTGTSGHPQYF.

The CDR3 spells CASRSGDRAYEQYF. The CDR3 nucleotides are TGTGCCAGCAGGAGCGGGGACAGGGCCTACGAGCAGTACTTC. This chain links TRBV28 with TRBJ2-7, with TRBD1 identical over 9 bases. Germline assignment: CDR1 MDHEN and CDR2 SYDVKM. V gave up 6 bases and J gave up 2 bases; unmatched junction bases: 5. The CDR3 runs to 14 residues.

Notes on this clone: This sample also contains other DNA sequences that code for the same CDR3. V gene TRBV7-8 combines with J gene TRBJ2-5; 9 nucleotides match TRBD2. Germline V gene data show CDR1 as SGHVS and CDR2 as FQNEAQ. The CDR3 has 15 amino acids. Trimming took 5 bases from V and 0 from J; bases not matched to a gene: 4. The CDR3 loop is CASSLTSGDQETQYF. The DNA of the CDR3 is TGTGCCAGCAGCCTGACTAGCGGTGACCAAGAGACCCAGTACTTC. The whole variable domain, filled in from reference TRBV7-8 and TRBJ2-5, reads GAGVSQSPRYKVAKRGQDVALRCDPISGHVSLFWYQQALGQGPEFLTYFQNEAQLDKSGLPSDRFFAERPEGSVSTLKIQRTQQEDSAVYLCASSLTSGDQETQYFGPGTRLLVL.

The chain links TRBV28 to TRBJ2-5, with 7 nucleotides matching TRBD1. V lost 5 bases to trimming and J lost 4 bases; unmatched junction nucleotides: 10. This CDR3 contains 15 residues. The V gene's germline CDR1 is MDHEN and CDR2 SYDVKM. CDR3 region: CASSAHTGDGETQYF. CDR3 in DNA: TGTGCCAGCAGTGCGCACACAGGGGACGGAGAGACCCAGTACTTC.

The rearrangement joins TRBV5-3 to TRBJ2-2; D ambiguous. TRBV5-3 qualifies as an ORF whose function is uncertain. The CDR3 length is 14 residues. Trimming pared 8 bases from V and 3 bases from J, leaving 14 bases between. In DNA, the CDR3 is TGTGCCAGCAGACGTGAGCGAGACACCGGGGAGCTGTTTTTT. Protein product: CASRRERDTGELFF.

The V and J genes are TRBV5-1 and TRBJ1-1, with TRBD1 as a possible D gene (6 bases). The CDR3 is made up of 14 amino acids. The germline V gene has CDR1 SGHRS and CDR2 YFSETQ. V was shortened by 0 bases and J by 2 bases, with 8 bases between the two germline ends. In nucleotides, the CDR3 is TGCGCCAGCAGCTTGGACAGGGCCAACACTGAAGCTTTCTTT. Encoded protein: CASSLDRANTEAFF.

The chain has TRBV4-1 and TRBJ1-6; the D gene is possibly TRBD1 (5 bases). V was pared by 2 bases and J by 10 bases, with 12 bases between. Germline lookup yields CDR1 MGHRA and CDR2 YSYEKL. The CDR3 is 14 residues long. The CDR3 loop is CASSQQGVGSPLHF. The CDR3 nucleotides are TGCGCCAGCAGCCAACAGGGCGTGGGGTCACCCCTCCACTTT.

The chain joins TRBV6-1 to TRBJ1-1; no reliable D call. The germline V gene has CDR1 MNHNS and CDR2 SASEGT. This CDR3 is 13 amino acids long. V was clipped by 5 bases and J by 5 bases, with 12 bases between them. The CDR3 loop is CASSPGPWTEAFF. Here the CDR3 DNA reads TGTGCCAGCAGTCCAGGACCATGGACTGAAGCTTTCTTT.

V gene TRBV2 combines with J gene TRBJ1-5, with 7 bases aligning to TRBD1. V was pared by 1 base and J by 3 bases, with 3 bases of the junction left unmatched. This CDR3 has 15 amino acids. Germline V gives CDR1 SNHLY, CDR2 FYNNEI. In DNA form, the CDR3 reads TGTGCCAGCAGTGAAGAGGGGGCCCCCAATCAGCCCCAGCATTTT. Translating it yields CASSEEGAPNQPQHF.

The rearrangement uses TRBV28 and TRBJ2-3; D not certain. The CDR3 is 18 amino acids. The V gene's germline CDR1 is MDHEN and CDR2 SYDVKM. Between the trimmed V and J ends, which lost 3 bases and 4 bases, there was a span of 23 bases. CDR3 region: CASSFGVGVDFIADTQYF. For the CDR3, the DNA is TGTGCCAGCAGTTTCGGAGTGGGTGTTGACTTTATCGCAGATACGCAGTATTTT.

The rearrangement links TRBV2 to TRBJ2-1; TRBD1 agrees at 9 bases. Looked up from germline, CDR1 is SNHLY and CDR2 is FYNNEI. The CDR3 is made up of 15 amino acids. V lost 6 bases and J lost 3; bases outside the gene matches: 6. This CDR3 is CASRLGTGYYNEQFF. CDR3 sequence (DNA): TGTGCCAGCAGACTCGGGACAGGGTACTACAATGAGCAGTTCTTC.

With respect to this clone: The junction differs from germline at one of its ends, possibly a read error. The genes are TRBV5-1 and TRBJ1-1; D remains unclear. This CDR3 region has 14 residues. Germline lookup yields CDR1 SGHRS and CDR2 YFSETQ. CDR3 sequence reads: CASSFNGEDTEAFF. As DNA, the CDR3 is TGTGCCAGCAGCTTTAATGGTGAGGACACTGAAGCTTTCTTT.

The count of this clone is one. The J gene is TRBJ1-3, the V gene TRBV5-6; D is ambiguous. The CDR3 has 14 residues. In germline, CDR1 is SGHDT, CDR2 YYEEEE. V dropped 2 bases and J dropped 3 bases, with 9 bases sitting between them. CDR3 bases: TGTGCCAGCAGCTTACCCCGAATTGGAAACACCATATATTTT. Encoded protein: CASSLPRIGNTIYF.

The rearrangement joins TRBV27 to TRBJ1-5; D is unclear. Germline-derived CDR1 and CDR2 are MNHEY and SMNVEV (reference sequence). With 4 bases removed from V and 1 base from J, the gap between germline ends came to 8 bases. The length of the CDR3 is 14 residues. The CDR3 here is CASSSLGSNQPQHF. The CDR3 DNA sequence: TGTGCCAGCAGTTCTCTCGGAAGCAATCAGCCCCAGCATTTT.

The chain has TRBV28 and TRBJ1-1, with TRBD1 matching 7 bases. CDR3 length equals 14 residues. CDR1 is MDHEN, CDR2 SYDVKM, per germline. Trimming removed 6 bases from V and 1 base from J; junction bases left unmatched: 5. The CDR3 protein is CASRSQGGNTEAFF. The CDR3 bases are TGTGCCAGCAGGTCCCAGGGGGGGAACACTGAAGCTTTCTTT. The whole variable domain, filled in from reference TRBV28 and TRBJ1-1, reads DVKVTQSSRYLVKRTGEKVFLECVQDMDHENMFWYRQDPGLGLRLIYFSYDVKMKEKGDIPEGYSVSREKKERFSLILESASTNQTSMYLCASRSQGGNTEAFFGQGTRLTVV.

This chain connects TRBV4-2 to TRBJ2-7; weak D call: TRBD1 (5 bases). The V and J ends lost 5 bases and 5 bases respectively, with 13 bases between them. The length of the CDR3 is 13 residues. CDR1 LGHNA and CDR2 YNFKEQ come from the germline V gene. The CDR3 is CASSIGRGHEQYF. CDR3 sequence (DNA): TGTGCCAGCAGCATCGGAAGGGGCCACGAGCAGTACTTC.

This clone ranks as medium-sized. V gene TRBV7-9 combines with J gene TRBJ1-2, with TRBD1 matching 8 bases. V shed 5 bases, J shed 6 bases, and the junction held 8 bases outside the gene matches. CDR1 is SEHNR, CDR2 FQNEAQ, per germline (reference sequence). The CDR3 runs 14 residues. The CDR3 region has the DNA TGTGCCAGCAGCCTCGGACAGGGCGAAAATGGCTACACCTTC. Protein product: CASSLGQGENGYTF.

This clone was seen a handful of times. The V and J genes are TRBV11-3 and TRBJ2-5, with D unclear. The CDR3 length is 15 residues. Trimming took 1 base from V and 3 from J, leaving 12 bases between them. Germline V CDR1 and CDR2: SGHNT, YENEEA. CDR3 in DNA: TGTGCCAGCAGCTTAGCACGGCAGGTGGAAGAGACCCAGTACTTC. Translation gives CASSLARQVEETQYF.

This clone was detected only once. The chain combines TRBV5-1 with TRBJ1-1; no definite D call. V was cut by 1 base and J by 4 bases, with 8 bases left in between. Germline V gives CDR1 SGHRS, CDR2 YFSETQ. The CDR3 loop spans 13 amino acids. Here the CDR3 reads CASSLTKSTEAFF. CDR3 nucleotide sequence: TGCGCCAGCAGCTTGACCAAATCCACTGAAGCTTTCTTT. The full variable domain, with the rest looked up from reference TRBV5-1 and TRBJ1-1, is KAGVTQTPRYLIKTRGQQVTLSCSPISGHRSVSWYQQTPGQGLQFLFEYFSETQRNKGNFPGRFSGRQFSNSRSEMNVSTLELGDSALYLCASSLTKSTEAFFGQGTRLTVV.

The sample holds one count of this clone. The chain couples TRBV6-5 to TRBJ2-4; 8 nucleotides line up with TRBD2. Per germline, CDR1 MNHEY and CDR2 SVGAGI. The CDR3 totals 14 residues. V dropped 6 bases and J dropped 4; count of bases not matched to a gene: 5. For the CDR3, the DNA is TGTGCCAGCAGCAGCGGGAGTCGGAAAAACATTCAGTACTTC. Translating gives CASSSGSRKNIQYF.

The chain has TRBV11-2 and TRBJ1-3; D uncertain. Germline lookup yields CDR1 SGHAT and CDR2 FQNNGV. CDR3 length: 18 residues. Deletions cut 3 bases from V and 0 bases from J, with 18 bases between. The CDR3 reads CASSFYSYESASGNTIYF. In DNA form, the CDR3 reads TGTGCCAGCAGCTTTTATTCGTATGAGAGCGCCTCTGGAAACACCATATATTTT.

The CDR3: CASSPGGGNQPQHF. The CDR3 bases are TGTGCCAGCAGCCCGGGCGGGGGCAATCAGCCCCAGCATTTT. The chain combines TRBV4-2 with TRBJ1-5; D uncertain. This CDR3 spans 14 amino acids. With 4 bases removed from V and 2 bases from J, the gap between germline ends came to 9 bases. From germline, CDR1 is LGHNA and CDR2 YNFKEQ.

The CDR3 bases are TGTGCCAGCAGCCTAGGGGCCCGCTCCTCCTACAATGAGCAGTTCTTC. This sequence encodes CASSLGARSSYNEQFF. The V call is TRBV5-6, the J call TRBJ2-1, with D possibly being TRBD1 (5 bases). CDR1 and CDR2 (germline): SGHDT, YYEEEE. The ends were cut back, 4 bases at V and 0 bases at J, with 14 bases in the middle. The CDR3 loop spans 16 amino acids.

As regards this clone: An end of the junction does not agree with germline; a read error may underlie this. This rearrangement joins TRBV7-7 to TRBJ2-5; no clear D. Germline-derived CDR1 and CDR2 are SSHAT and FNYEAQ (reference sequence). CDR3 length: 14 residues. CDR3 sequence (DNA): TGTGCTAGCAGCTTACAACTATCCCAAGAGACCCAGTACTTC. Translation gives CASSLQLSQETQYF.